Listed here are 4 T cell receptor beta chains from one sample, sequenced in a study of T cell responses to AZD1222 COVID-19 vaccine. Produced via immunoSEQ multiplex PCR; TCRdb's table is partial and in-frame only. This sample has about 120,000 clones, with roughly 91% found just once. This material consisted of peripheral blood, taken 28 days after the second AZD1222 dose. These receptors came from an adult who received the AZD1222 COVID-19 vaccine.

This chain uses TRBV12-3 or TRBV12-4 with TRBJ2-7; no reliable D call. Between the trimmed V and J ends, which lost 6 bases and 9 bases, there was a span of 18 bases. This CDR3 spans 13 amino acids. The chain's CDR3 is CASSPDRVLGQYF. The CDR3 DNA follows: TGTGCCAGCAGCCCCGACCGGGTTTTAGGGCAGTACTTC.

This chain connects TRBV5-1 to TRBJ1-1; D may be TRBD1 (5 bases). Germline values: CDR1 SGHRS, CDR2 YFSETQ. Between the trimmed V and J ends, which lost 4 bases and 0 bases, there was a span of 13 bases. This CDR3 has 15 amino acids. CDR3 residues: CASSPRVGMNTEAFF. CDR3 sequence (DNA): TGCGCCAGCAGCCCCAGGGTGGGAATGAACACTGAAGCTTTCTTT.

The chain links TRBV18 to TRBJ1-1, with 9 bases fitting TRBD1. V shed 5 bases and J 2 bases; nucleotides not matched to a gene: 3. The CDR3 spans 14 residues. Germline-derived CDR1 and CDR2 are KGHSH and LQKENI. The DNA of the CDR3 is TGTGCCAGCTCATCCACAGGGGGCAACACTGAAGCTTTCTTT. It yields the protein CASSSTGGNTEAFF.

This chain joins TRBV13 and TRBJ2-5, with D unresolved. CDR1 and CDR2 from the germline V gene are PRHDT and FYEKMQ (reference sequence). The CDR3 is made up of 11 amino acids. V lost 5 bases, J lost 3 bases, and 4 bases lay in between. CDR3 in DNA: TGTGCCAGCAGCCTAAAAGAGACCCAGTACTTC. Protein sequence: CASSLKETQYF.